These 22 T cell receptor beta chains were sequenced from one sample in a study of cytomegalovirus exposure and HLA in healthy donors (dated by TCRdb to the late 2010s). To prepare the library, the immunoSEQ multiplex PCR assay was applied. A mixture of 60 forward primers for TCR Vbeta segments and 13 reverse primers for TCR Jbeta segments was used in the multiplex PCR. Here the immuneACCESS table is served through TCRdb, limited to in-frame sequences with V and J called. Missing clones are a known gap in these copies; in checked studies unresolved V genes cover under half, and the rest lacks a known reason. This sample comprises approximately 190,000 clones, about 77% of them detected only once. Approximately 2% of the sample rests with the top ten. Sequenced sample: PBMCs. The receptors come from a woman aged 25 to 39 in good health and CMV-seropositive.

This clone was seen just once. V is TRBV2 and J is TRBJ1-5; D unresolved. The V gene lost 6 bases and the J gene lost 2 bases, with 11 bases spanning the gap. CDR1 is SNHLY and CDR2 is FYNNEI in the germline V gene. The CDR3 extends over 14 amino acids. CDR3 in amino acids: CASRRAVGNQPQHF. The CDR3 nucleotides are TGTGCCAGCAGGAGGGCCGTGGGCAATCAGCCCCAGCATTTT.

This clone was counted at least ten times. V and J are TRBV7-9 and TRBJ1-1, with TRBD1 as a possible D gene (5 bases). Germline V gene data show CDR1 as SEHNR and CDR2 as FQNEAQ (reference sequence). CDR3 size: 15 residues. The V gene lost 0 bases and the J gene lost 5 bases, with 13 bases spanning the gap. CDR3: CASSLALGEETEAFF. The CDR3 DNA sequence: TGTGCCAGCAGCTTAGCGCTAGGGGAAGAAACTGAAGCTTTCTTT.

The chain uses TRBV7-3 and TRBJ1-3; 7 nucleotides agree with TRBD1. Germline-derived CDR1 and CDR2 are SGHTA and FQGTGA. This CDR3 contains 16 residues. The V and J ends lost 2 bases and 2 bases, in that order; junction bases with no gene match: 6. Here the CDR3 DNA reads TGTGCCAGCAGCTTATGGGGACAGACTCCTGGAAACACCATATATTTT. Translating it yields CASSLWGQTPGNTIYF.

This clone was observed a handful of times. The chain's CDR3 is CASSRELGLTGELFF. The DNA of the CDR3 is TGTGCCAGCAGTCGAGAACTAGGGTTGACCGGGGAGCTGTTTTTT. The chain links TRBV2 to TRBJ2-2, with a weak D call TRBD2 (5 bases). V gave up 5 bases and J gave up 5 bases, with 15 bases separating them. The CDR3 contains 15 residues. CDR1 SNHLY and CDR2 FYNNEI come from the germline V gene.

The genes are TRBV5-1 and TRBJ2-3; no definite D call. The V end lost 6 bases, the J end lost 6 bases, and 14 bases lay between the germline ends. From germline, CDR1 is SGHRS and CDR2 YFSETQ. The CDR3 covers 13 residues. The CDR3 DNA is TGCGCCAGCACCGAAAGGTACGGGGATACGCAGTATTTT. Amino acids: CASTERYGDTQYF.

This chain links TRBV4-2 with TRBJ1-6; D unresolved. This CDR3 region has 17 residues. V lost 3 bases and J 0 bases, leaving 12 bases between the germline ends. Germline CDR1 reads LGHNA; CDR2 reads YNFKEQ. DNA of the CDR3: TGTGCCAGCAGCCAGGCCCACGAAAGCTCCTATAATTCACCCCTCCACTTT. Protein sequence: CASSQAHESSYNSPLHF.

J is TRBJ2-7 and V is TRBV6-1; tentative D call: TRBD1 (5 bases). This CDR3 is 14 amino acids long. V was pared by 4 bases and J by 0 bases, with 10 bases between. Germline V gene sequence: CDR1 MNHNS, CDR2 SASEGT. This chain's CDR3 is CASSARAYSYEQYF. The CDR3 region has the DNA TGTGCCAGCAGTGCCAGGGCCTACTCCTACGAGCAGTACTTC.

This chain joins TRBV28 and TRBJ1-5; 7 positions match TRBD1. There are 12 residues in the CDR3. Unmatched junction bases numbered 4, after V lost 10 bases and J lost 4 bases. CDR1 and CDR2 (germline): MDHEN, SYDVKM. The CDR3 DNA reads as TGTGCCATGAACAGGGGAAATCAGCCCCAGCATTTT. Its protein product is CAMNRGNQPQHF.

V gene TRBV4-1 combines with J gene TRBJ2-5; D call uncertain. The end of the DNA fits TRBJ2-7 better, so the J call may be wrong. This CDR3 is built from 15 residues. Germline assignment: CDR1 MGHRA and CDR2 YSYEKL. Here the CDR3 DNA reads TGCGCCAGCAGCCAAGATTACCCCCTCCCAGGCGAGCAGTACTTC. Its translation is CASSQDYPLPGEQYF.

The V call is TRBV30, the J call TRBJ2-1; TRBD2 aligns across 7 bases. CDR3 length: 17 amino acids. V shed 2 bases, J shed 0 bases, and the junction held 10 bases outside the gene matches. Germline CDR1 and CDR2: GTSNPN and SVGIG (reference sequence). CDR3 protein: CAWSPLRSGASYNEQFF. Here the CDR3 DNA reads TGTGCCTGGAGTCCCCTACGGAGCGGGGCCTCCTACAATGAGCAGTTCTTC.

CDR3 coding DNA: TGCGCCAGCAGCGGGGGGACAGCCGGGGCCGAGCAGTACTTC. Its protein product is CASSGGTAGAEQYF. The V call is TRBV5-1, the J call TRBJ2-7, with D possibly being TRBD1 (7 bases). The CDR3 is 14 amino acids. The germline V and J ends were trimmed by 4 bases and 6 bases, with 17 bases remaining between them. Looked up from germline, CDR1 is SGHRS and CDR2 is YFSETQ.

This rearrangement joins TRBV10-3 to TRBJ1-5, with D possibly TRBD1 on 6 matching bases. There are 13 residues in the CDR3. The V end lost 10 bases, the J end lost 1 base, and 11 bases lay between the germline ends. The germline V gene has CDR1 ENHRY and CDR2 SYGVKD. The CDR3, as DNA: TGTGCCAGCAGAGGACAGAGCAATCAGCCCCAGCATTTT. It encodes CASRGQSNQPQHF.

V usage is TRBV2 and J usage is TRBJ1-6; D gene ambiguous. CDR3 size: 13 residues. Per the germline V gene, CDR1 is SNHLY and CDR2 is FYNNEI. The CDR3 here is CATEEARDSPLHF. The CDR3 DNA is TGTGCTACCGAGGAGGCGCGGGATTCACCCCTCCACTTT.

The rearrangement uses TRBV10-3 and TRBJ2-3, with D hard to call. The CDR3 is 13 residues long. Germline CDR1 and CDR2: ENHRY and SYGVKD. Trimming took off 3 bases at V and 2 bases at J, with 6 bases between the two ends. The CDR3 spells CAISDSYTDTQYF. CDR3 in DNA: TGTGCCATCAGTGATTCGTACACAGATACGCAGTATTTT.

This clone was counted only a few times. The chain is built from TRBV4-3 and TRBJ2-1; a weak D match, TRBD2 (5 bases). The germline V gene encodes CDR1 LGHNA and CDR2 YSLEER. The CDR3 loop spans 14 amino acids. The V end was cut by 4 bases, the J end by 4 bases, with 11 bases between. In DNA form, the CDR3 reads TGCGCCAGCAGCCGGCTCGGGGATTACAATGAGCAGTTCTTC. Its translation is CASSRLGDYNEQFF.

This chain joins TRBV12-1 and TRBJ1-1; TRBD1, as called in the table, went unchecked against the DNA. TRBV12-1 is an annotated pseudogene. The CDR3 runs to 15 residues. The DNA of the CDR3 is TGTGCCAGCAGCTTTCAGGGGCGCGAGGACACTGAAGCTTTCTTT. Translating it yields CASSFQGREDTEAFF.

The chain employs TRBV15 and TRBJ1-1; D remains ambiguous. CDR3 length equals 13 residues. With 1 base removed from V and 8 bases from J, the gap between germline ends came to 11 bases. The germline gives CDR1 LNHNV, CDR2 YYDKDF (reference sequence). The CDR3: CATSRGQLQEAFF. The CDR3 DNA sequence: TGTGCCACCAGCAGAGGTCAGTTGCAGGAAGCTTTCTTT.

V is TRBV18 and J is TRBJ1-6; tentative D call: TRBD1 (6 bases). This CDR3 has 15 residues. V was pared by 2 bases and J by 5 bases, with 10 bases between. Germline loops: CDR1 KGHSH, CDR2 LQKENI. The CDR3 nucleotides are TGTGCCAGCTCACCAGAACAGGGTGATAATTCACCCCTCCACTTT. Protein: CASSPEQGDNSPLHF.

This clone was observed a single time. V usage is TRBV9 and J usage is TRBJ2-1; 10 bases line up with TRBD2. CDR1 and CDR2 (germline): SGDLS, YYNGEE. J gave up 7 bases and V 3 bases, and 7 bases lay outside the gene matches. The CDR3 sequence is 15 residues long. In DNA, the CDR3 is TGTGCCAGCAGCGCCGAGCTAGCGGGAGTGAATGAGCAGTTCTTC. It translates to CASSAELAGVNEQFF.

The CDR3 DNA reads as TGTGCCAGCAGTTACGAGCGGGGGGCGTACGAGCAGTACTTC. Translating gives CASSYERGAYEQYF. The chain combines TRBV6-6 with TRBJ2-7; 9 nucleotides align to TRBD2. The CDR3 runs to 14 residues. CDR1 is MNHNY, CDR2 SVGAGI, per germline (reference sequence). J was trimmed by 4 bases and V by 2 bases; bases with no gene match: 3.

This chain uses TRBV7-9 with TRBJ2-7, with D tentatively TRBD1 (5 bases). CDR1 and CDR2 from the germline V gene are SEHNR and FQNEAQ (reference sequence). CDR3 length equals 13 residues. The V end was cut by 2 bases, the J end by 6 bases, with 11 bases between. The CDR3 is CASSLQGLGEQYF. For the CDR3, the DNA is TGTGCCAGCAGCTTACAGGGTTTAGGCGAGCAGTACTTC. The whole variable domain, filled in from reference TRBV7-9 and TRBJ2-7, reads DTGVSQNPRHKITKRGQNVTFRCDPISEHNRLYWYRQTLGQGPEFLTYFQNEAQLEKSRLLSDRFSAERPKGSFSTLEIQRTEQGDSAMYLCASSLQGLGEQYFGPGTRLTVT.

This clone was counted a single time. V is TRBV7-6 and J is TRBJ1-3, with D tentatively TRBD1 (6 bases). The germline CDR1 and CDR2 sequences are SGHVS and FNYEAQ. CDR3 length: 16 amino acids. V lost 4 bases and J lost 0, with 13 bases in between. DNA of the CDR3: TGTGCCAGCAGCTCCCGGACAGAGCACTCTGGAAACACCATATATTTT. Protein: CASSSRTEHSGNTIYF.